Listed below are T cell receptor beta chains from one sample, sequenced in a study of vaccination and CD4 T cells after COVID-19. TCRdb itself ran the PCR reads through MiXCR, one entry per CDR3 protein. The sample lists about 25,000 distinct CDR3 sequences, around 48% occurring once. Their recognized antigens are unknown. The specimen sequenced was CD4+ T cells from blood, cultured in vitro. These receptors all come from a human donor who had recovered from COVID-19. The CDR3 runs from the conserved cysteine through the conserved F or W. D genes are given only for firm matches. Size values are once, few and many counts, or a class for expanded clones, and some rows have none.

d_call j_call v_call clone_size cdr3_nt cdr3_aa
NA TRBJ1-5 TRBV20-1 NA TGCAGTGCTAGAACCTGGGAGGCGTATAGCAATCAGCCCCAGCATTTT CSARTWEAYSNQPQHF
TRBD1 TRBJ1-2 TRBV6-1 NA TGTGCCAGCGGTCACCGGGACAGGGATTATGGCTACACCTTC CASGHRDRDYGYTF
NA TRBJ2-5 TRBV11-2 few TGTGCCAACAGCTGGGGAGATCCGGACCAAGAGACCCAGTACTTC CANSWGDPDQETQYF
NA TRBJ2-2 TRBV20-1 NA TGCAGTGCTAGTTGGGTGAACGGGGAGCTGTTTTTT CSASWVNGELFF
NA TRBJ2-1 TRBV20-1 NA TGCAGTGCTAGAGATCCGGTGCTCCGAAATGAGCAGTTCTTC CSARDPVLRNEQFF
NA TRBJ2-7 TRBV20-1 few TGCAGTGCTAGCTCCTACCGGGGCCCCTACGAGCAGTACTTC CSASSYRGPYEQYF
NA TRBJ2-2 TRBV20-1 NA TGCAGTGCACCACAAGCGGTCGCGAACACCGGGGAGCTGTTTTTT CSAPQAVANTGELFF
NA TRBJ2-3 TRBV27 NA TGTGCCAGCAGTTTAGAAAGAGGGAGAGGGGATACGCAGTATTTT CASSLERGRGDTQYF
NA TRBJ2-7 TRBV5-3 NA TGTGCCAGCAGTCGCTATTCGGGCTACGAGCAGTACTTC CASSRYSGYEQYF
TRBD2 TRBJ2-7 TRBV20-1 NA TGCAGTGCTAGAGGAAGGAGTAGCGGGGCTTTCTCCTACGAGCAGTACTTC CSARGRSSGAFSYEQYF
NA TRBJ1-2 TRBV20-1 NA TGCAGTGCCCCGGGGGGGCAGTCGATTGGCTACACCTTC CSAPGGQSIGYTF
NA TRBJ2-7 TRBV20-1 few TGCAGTGCTACGACCAGAGGGGTCGAGCAGTACTTC CSATTRGVEQYF
TRBD2 TRBJ2-1 TRBV7-9 NA TGTGCCAGCAATAACCCGGGGGGGAGCTCCTACAATGAGCAGTTCTTC CASNNPGGSSYNEQFF
NA TRBJ2-1 TRBV20-1 NA TGCAGTGCTAGAGACCGAGGGCTAGTAAGCTACAATGAGCAGTTCTTC CSARDRGLVSYNEQFF
TRBD1 TRBJ2-3 TRBV5-4 few TGTGCCAGCAGCTGGGGACAGGGGGCACAAGATACGCAGTATTTT CASSWGQGAQDTQYF
NA TRBJ1-1 TRBV2 few TGTGCCAGCCTCAGGGAACGGAGCACTGAAGCTTTCTTT CASLRERSTEAFF
TRBD2 TRBJ2-2 TRBV20-1 NA TGCAGTGCTAGGGTATCTAGCGGGACCGGGGAGCTGTTTTTT CSARVSSGTGELFF
NA TRBJ1-1 TRBV27 NA TGTGCCAGCAGTTTATCGGGGGTTGGGACTGAAGCTTTCTTT CASSLSGVGTEAFF